Following are 26 T cell receptor beta chains from one sample sequenced in a study of identical twins. From the 5' RACE reads, TCRdb called clonotypes with MiXCR, one entry per CDR3 protein. The table lists roughly 1,500,000 distinct CDR3 sequences, about 31% of them singletons. Input material: cord blood. Receptor source: a newborn girl in good health.

The V and J genes are TRBV20-1 and TRBJ2-2; TRBD2 matches 16 bases. Germline CDR1 reads DFQATT; CDR2 reads SNEGSKA (reference sequence). The CDR3 extends over 20 amino acids. V gave up 0 bases and J gave up 1 base; unmatched junction bases: 8. The CDR3 sequence: CSARDPSGLAGGLNTGELFF. CDR3 bases: TGCAGTGCTAGAGATCCGTCGGGACTAGCGGGAGGGCTGAACACCGGGGAGCTGTTTTTT.

This clonotype was counted only a few times. The chain links TRBV20-1 to TRBJ2-1; D is unclear. This CDR3 spans 13 amino acids. V lost 2 bases to trimming and J lost 0 bases, with 5 bases between them. Germline V gene data show CDR1 as DFQATT and CDR2 as SNEGSKA (reference sequence). This CDR3 reads CSARSPSYNEQFF. DNA for the CDR3: TGCAGTGCTAGAAGTCCCTCCTACAATGAGCAGTTCTTC.

The chain couples TRBV6-1 to TRBJ2-7; TRBD2 agrees at 8 bases. V shed 7 bases and J 2 bases; nucleotides not matched to a gene: 4. The CDR3 has 13 amino acids. Germline V CDR1 and CDR2: MNHNS, SASEGT. CDR3 protein: CASNKGLAYEQYF. The CDR3 DNA sequence: TGTGCCAGCAATAAGGGACTAGCCTACGAGCAGTACTTC.

The J gene is TRBJ1-5, the V gene TRBV12-3 or TRBV12-4; D possibly corresponds to TRBD1 (6 bases). This CDR3 has 16 amino acids. V shed 2 bases and J shed 7 bases, with 18 bases lying between them. The CDR3 reads CASSLYGQGKQQPQHF. Here the CDR3 DNA reads TGTGCCAGCAGTTTATATGGGCAGGGGAAACAACAGCCCCAGCATTTT.

Only a few counts were recorded for this clonotype. J is TRBJ2-3 and V is TRBV7-2; D gene ambiguous. Germline-derived CDR1 and CDR2 are SGHTA and FQGNSA. CDR3 size: 17 residues. Trimming stripped 4 bases from V and 0 bases from J, with 17 bases between. CDR3 amino acids: CASSSLTRSASTDTQYF. CDR3 DNA: TGTGCCAGCAGCTCCCTTACACGCAGCGCTAGCACAGATACGCAGTATTTT.

This clonotype was seen only a few times. The rearrangement links TRBV6-5 to TRBJ2-7; 7 bases are a match to TRBD1. Trimming cost V 0 bases and J 2 bases; bases outside gene matches: 4. CDR1 and CDR2 (germline): MNHEY, SVGAGI. This CDR3 region has 15 residues. The CDR3 sequence: CASSYSGQRTYEQYF. The CDR3 DNA reads TGTGCCAGCAGTTACTCGGGACAGCGCACCTACGAGCAGTACTTC.

This clonotype was recorded a few times. The chain combines TRBV28 with TRBJ1-2; tentative D call: TRBD1 (6 bases). The CDR3 contains 15 residues. The germline V gene has CDR1 MDHEN and CDR2 SYDVKM. V lost 6 bases, J lost 8 bases, and 22 bases lay in between. The chain's CDR3 is CASRPMSTGREGYTF. The CDR3, as DNA: TGTGCCAGCAGACCAATGTCGACAGGTCGGGAAGGCTACACCTTC.

The chain employs TRBV3-1 and TRBJ2-1, with D unresolved. CDR3 size: 13 residues. V lost 6 bases and J lost 13, with 19 bases in between. Germline V gene sequence: CDR1 LGHDT, CDR2 YNNKEL (reference sequence). The CDR3 DNA sequence: TGTGCCAGCAGGCGAGCCAGCCAAGAGACCCAGTTCTTC. As protein: CASRRASQETQFF.

This clonotype was seen many times. A much larger clone differs by one base, so this may be a read error. This rearrangement joins TRBV28 to TRBJ1-2, with no clear D. V was trimmed by 2 bases and J by 5 bases, leaving 6 bases between them. The CDR3 runs 12 residues. Germline loops: CDR1 MDHEN, CDR2 SYDVKM. The CDR3 DNA reads as TGTGCCAGCAGTTTAGGGGAATATGGCTACACCTTC. It codes for CASSLGEYGYTF.

V and J are TRBV20-1 and TRBJ1-6; D is ambiguous. CDR1 and CDR2 (germline): DFQATT, SNEGSKA (reference sequence). This CDR3 is built from 14 residues. V lost 6 bases, J lost 2 bases, and 11 bases lay in between. DNA of the CDR3: TGCAGTGCCGTTACCGGGGCCTATAATTCACCCCTCCACTTT. Translating gives CSAVTGAYNSPLHF.

This clonotype came up a few times. The chain recombines TRBV30 with TRBJ2-7, with D perhaps matching TRBD2 (6 bases). Germline CDR1 GTSNPN, CDR2 SVGIG (reference sequence). V was trimmed by 3 bases and J by 0 bases, leaving 12 bases between them. CDR3 size: 14 residues. The CDR3 is CAWRSGGLSYEQYF. CDR3 nucleotides: TGTGCCTGGAGGAGTGGGGGACTCTCCTACGAGCAGTACTTC. Variable domain in full (rest from reference TRBV30 and TRBJ2-7): SQTIHQWPATLVQPVGSPLSLECTVEGTSNPNLYWYRQAAGRGLQLLFYSVGIGQISSEVPQNLSASRPQDRQFILSSKKLLLSDSGFYLCAWRSGGLSYEQYFGPGTRLTVT.

The sample holds many counts of this clonotype. The genes are TRBV4-2 and TRBJ2-7; 11 nucleotides agree with TRBD1. Per germline, CDR1 LGHNA and CDR2 YNFKEQ. This CDR3 has 14 amino acids. J gave up 4 bases and V 4 bases, and 3 bases lay outside the gene matches. The CDR3 region has the DNA TGTGCCAGCAGCCCGGGACAGGGGGTTTACGAGCAGTACTTC. It translates to CASSPGQGVYEQYF.

The chain has TRBV6-2 or TRBV6-3 and TRBJ2-5; 10 bases are shared with TRBD2. Germline V gene lookup returns CDR1 MNHEY and CDR2 SVGEGT. The J segment lost 0 bases and the V segment lost 0 bases, leaving 4 bases of the junction unmatched. This CDR3 is built from 17 residues. Written as DNA, the CDR3 is TGTGCCAGCAGTTACTCGGCTAGCGGGGGCTACCAAGAGACCCAGTACTTC. As protein: CASSYSASGGYQETQYF.

The chain employs TRBV20-1 and TRBJ2-7; 8 nucleotides align to TRBD2. This CDR3 spans 14 amino acids. CDR1 DFQATT and CDR2 SNEGSKA come from the germline V gene (reference sequence). V was pared by 3 bases and J by 7 bases, with 11 bases of the junction left unmatched. CDR3 protein: CSASDSGSGWEQYF. Written as DNA, the CDR3 is TGCAGTGCTAGCGACAGCGGGAGTGGTTGGGAGCAGTACTTC.

This clonotype has more than one count but fewer than ten. This sequence joins TRBV12-3 or TRBV12-4 and TRBJ1-5; D perhaps matches TRBD1 (6 bases). Deletions cut 3 bases from V and 0 bases from J, with 9 bases between. This CDR3 spans 15 amino acids. The CDR3 region has the DNA TGTGCCAGCAGTTTTGCAGGGGATAGCAATCAGCCCCAGCATTTT. The encoded protein is CASSFAGDSNQPQHF.

This clonotype was recorded many times. This chain's CDR3 is CASSGRRGAKNIQYF. CDR3 DNA sequence: TGTGCCAGCAGCGGACGACGGGGGGCCAAAAACATTCAGTACTTC. V is TRBV9 and J is TRBJ2-4; a weak D match, TRBD2 (6 bases). This CDR3 has 15 residues. Trimming took 3 bases from V and 1 from J, leaving 11 bases between them. The germline V gene has CDR1 SGDLS and CDR2 YYNGEE.

The J gene is TRBJ2-3, the V gene TRBV4-2; tentative D call: TRBD2 (6 bases). The germline V gene has CDR1 LGHNA and CDR2 YNFKEQ. V shed 3 bases and J shed 4 bases, with 14 bases lying between them. The CDR3 sequence is 15 residues long. CDR3 sequence (DNA): TGTGCCAGCAGCCAGGGGGGAGGAGTAGCAGATACGCAGTATTTT. Its protein product is CASSQGGGVADTQYF.

To note about this clonotype: A read error may account for a junction end that differs from germline. J is TRBJ2-1 and V is TRBV12-5; TRBD2 matches 12 bases. The CDR3 totals 17 residues. The germline gives CDR1 LGHNT, CDR2 FRNRAP. DNA for the CDR3: TGTGCTAATGGTTCAGGGACTAGCGGGCTCGAGGGGGATGAGCAGTTCTTC. Amino acid sequence: CANGSGTSGLEGDEQFF.

The chain combines TRBV28 with TRBJ2-1; D may be TRBD1 or TRBD2 (5 bases each). Germline loops: CDR1 MDHEN, CDR2 SYDVKM. V lost 2 bases to trimming and J lost 6 bases, with 23 bases between them. This CDR3 is built from 18 residues. Here the CDR3 DNA reads TGTGCCAGCAGTTTACGCCACCGTACTAGAGTGGGGCCCAATGAGCAGTTCTTC. Its protein product is CASSLRHRTRVGPNEQFF.

The chain has TRBV5-1 and TRBJ2-2; D ambiguous. CDR3 length: 13 amino acids. From germline, CDR1 is SGHRS and CDR2 YFSETQ. Trimming took 1 base from V and 6 from J, leaving 7 bases between them. The chain's CDR3 is CASSLPDAGELFF. CDR3 DNA: TGCGCCAGCAGCTTGCCCGACGCCGGGGAGCTGTTTTTT.

This chain connects TRBV20-1 to TRBJ1-2, with TRBD1 matching over 8 bases. J was trimmed by 8 bases and V by 1 base; bases with no gene match: 9. The V gene's germline CDR1 is DFQATT and CDR2 SNEGSKA (reference sequence). The CDR3 is 14 residues long. DNA for the CDR3: TGCAGTGCTAGAGCTCGGACAGGGTATGAAGGCTACACCTTC. This codes for CSARARTGYEGYTF.

The chain joins TRBV29-1 to TRBJ2-5; D ambiguous. The V gene's germline CDR1 is SQVTM and CDR2 ANQGSEA. V shed 1 base and J shed 11 bases, with 14 bases lying between them. CDR3 length: 12 residues. This CDR3 reads CSVEALHNEQYF. CDR3 nucleotides: TGCAGCGTTGAAGCCCTACACAATGAGCAGTACTTC.

This clonotype was seen only once. This chain links TRBV24-1 with TRBJ2-3, with TRBD2 matching 10 bases. V dropped 6 bases and J dropped 0; count of bases not matched to a gene: 5. The CDR3 length is 16 residues. Germline values: CDR1 KGHDR, CDR2 SFDVKD. The CDR3 loop reads CATSSGRAWSTDTQYF. As DNA, the CDR3 is TGTGCCACCAGTAGCGGGAGGGCCTGGAGCACAGATACGCAGTATTTT.

The rearrangement links TRBV7-2 to TRBJ2-7, with unresolved D. Germline lookup yields CDR1 SGHTA and CDR2 FQGNSA. CDR3 length: 13 amino acids. V was cut by 5 bases and J by 3 bases, with 11 bases left in between. The chain's CDR3 is CASSPQLYYEQYF. The DNA of the CDR3 is TGTGCCAGCAGCCCACAACTATACTACGAGCAGTACTTC. Using reference TRBV7-2 and TRBJ2-7 for the parts outside the CDR3, the full variable domain is GAGVSQSPSNKVTEKGKDVELRCDPISGHTALYWYRQSLGQGLEFLIYFQGNSAPDKSGLPSDRFSAERTGGSVSTLTIQRTQQEDSAVYLCASSPQLYYEQYFGPGTRLTVT.

This clonotype was counted a few times. The rearrangement uses TRBV21-1 and TRBJ1-1; the table's D call of TRBD1 was not tested on the DNA. TRBV21-1 is shown as a pseudogene. CDR3 length: 16 residues. The CDR3 DNA follows: TGTGCCAGCAGCACCTATTTCAAGGGGCCGAACACTGAAGCTTTCTTT. It translates to CASSTYFKGPNTEAFF.

The CDR3 is CSARTRPGLAFHEQYF. The DNA of the CDR3 is TGCAGTGCTAGGACGCGACCGGGACTAGCGTTCCACGAGCAGTACTTC. The V gene is TRBV20-1, the J gene TRBJ2-7, with 10 bases identical to TRBD2. The germline V gene encodes CDR1 DFQATT and CDR2 SNEGSKA (reference sequence). J was trimmed by 5 bases and V by 3 bases; bases with no gene match: 13. CDR3 length: 16 amino acids.